These 21 T cell receptor beta chains were sequenced from one sample in a study of beta chain features in type 1 diabetes. Overall study results and limits: Type 1 diabetes patients had TCRB CDR3s that were shorter (moderately but significantly so) in all four CD4+ subsets.

Which antigens these TCRs recognize remains unknown. Every isolated RNA sample was fully reverse transcribed, so sequencing captured expressed TCRB transcripts. Generated by immunoSEQ multiplex PCR, the TCRdb table keeps only in-frame clones and is missing some. This sample has under 300,000 clones, with around 22% found just once. The sequenced sample was naive CD4+ T cells from blood. Every receptor here comes from a woman aged 25 to 45 with type 1 diabetes.

The chain couples TRBV5-1 to TRBJ2-2; no reliable D call. This CDR3 spans 13 amino acids. Between the trimmed V and J ends, which lost 3 bases and 2 bases, there was a span of 5 bases. Per the germline V gene, CDR1 is SGHRS and CDR2 is YFSETQ. CDR3 coding DNA: TGCGCCAGCAGCTCAAAAAACACCGGGGAGCTGTTTTTT. Amino acids: CASSSKNTGELFF.

This clone was seen only a few times. The chain employs TRBV2 and TRBJ1-1, with D unclear. V shed 4 bases and J shed 1 base, with 7 bases lying between them. The germline CDR1 and CDR2 sequences are SNHLY and FYNNEI. This CDR3 region has 13 residues. CDR3: CASSVERNTEAFF. DNA for the CDR3: TGTGCCAGCAGTGTAGAGCGGAACACTGAAGCTTTCTTT.

V is TRBV15 and J is TRBJ1-1; D is perhaps TRBD1 (6 bases). The V and J ends lost 5 bases and 5 bases respectively, with 21 bases between them. The CDR3 is 16 amino acids. CDR1 and CDR2 (germline): LNHNV, YYDKDF (reference sequence). The CDR3 reads CATSLRPRGDRTEAFF. CDR3 coding DNA: TGTGCCACCAGCCTCCGTCCCAGGGGTGATCGAACTGAAGCTTTCTTT.

The gene calls are TRBV30 and TRBJ1-2; maybe TRBD1 (5 bases). The CDR3 has 14 amino acids. Deletions cut 5 bases from V and 2 bases from J, with 15 bases between. CDR1 and CDR2 from the germline V gene are GTSNPN and SVGIG (reference sequence). The CDR3 bases are TGTGCCTGGGCTATGGACATCTCGAACTATGGCTACACCTTC. Its translation is CAWAMDISNYGYTF.

The V and J genes are TRBV7-3 and TRBJ2-4; TRBD1 aligns across 8 bases. Germline CDR1 and CDR2: SGHTA and FQGTGA. V dropped 4 bases and J dropped 9; count of bases not matched to a gene: 5. This CDR3 has 13 residues. CDR3 protein: CASSSTGDAIQYF. For the CDR3, the DNA is TGTGCCAGCAGCTCGACAGGGGACGCCATTCAGTACTTC. The complete variable domain, with remaining parts taken from reference TRBV7-3 and TRBJ2-4, reads GAGVSQTPSNKVTEKGKYVELRCDPISGHTALYWYRQSLGQGPEFLIYFQGTGAADDSGLPNDRFFAVRPEGSVSTLKIQRTERGDSAVYLCASSSTGDAIQYFGAGTRLSVL.

V gene TRBV29-1 combines with J gene TRBJ2-3; 10 positions agree with TRBD2. This CDR3 is 14 amino acids long. V was pared by 7 bases and J by 4 bases, with 8 bases of the junction left unmatched. Germline V gene lookup returns CDR1 SQVTM and CDR2 ANQGSEA. The DNA of the CDR3 is TGCAGCGGTCGGACTAGCGGCAGCCCAGATACGCAGTATTTT. It translates to CSGRTSGSPDTQYF.

This clone was detected a few times. The chain joins TRBV7-2 to TRBJ2-7; 12 bases fit TRBD2. V shed 5 bases and J 3 bases; nucleotides not matched to a gene: 8. CDR1 is SGHTA and CDR2 is FQGNSA in the germline V gene. CDR3 length: 16 residues. The CDR3 here is CASSRRLAGVIYEQYF. CDR3 bases: TGTGCCAGCAGCCGACGACTAGCGGGAGTGATCTACGAGCAGTACTTC.

The rearrangement links TRBV5-1 to TRBJ2-2; a weak D match, TRBD1 (5 bases). The germline gives CDR1 SGHRS, CDR2 YFSETQ. The V end lost 1 base, the J end lost 7 bases, and 14 bases lay between the germline ends. This CDR3 region has 15 residues. CDR3 loop: CASSLLGQGVGELFF. Here the CDR3 DNA reads TGCGCCAGCAGCTTGTTGGGCCAGGGTGTCGGGGAGCTGTTTTTT.

V gene TRBV29-1 combines with J gene TRBJ2-1; tentatively, D is TRBD1 (6 bases). The CDR3 has 12 amino acids. Trimming removed 2 bases at V and 10 bases at J, with 12 bases between. Looked up from germline, CDR1 is SQVTM and CDR2 is ANQGSEA. The CDR3 nucleotides read TGCAGCGTTGAACAAAACGGACAGGAGCAGTTCTTC. Amino acid sequence: CSVEQNGQEQFF.

This clone has a handful of counts. This rearrangement joins TRBV5-5 to TRBJ1-5, with TRBD1 identical over 9 bases. Germline V gene data show CDR1 as SGHKS and CDR2 as YYEKEE (reference sequence). There are 14 residues in the CDR3. V dropped 4 bases and J dropped 4; count of bases not matched to a gene: 3. Here the CDR3 reads CASSGQGINQPQHF. The CDR3 nucleotides are TGTGCCAGCAGCGGACAGGGGATTAATCAGCCCCAGCATTTT.

This clone showed up just a few times. The chain employs TRBV29-1 and TRBJ1-1, with a weak D call TRBD1 (5 bases). The CDR3 spans 12 residues. V was cut by 3 bases and J by 4 bases, with 9 bases left in between. Germline V CDR1 and CDR2: SQVTM, ANQGSEA. Here the CDR3 DNA reads TGCAGCGTTGAGGACATCGGCACTGAAGCTTTCTTT. Residues: CSVEDIGTEAFF. The whole variable domain, remainder taken from reference TRBV29-1 and TRBJ1-1, is SAVISQKPSRDICQRGTSLTIQCQVDSQVTMMFWYRQQPGQSLTLIATANQGSEATYESGFVIDKFPISRPNLTFSTLTVSNMSPEDSSIYLCSVEDIGTEAFFGQGTRLTVV.

The chain carries TRBV30 and TRBJ2-3; 7 bases are a match to TRBD1. J was trimmed by 11 bases and V by 7 bases; bases with no gene match: 9. Germline lookup yields CDR1 GTSNPN and CDR2 SVGIG (reference sequence). This CDR3 is 11 amino acids long. The CDR3 DNA sequence: TGTGCCTTCGTACCGGGACAGTTGCAGTATTTT. This sequence encodes CAFVPGQLQYF.

CDR3 DNA sequence: TGTGCCAGCTCACCGGGGACAGGGACCGGCGGGGACTATGGCTACACCTTC. It translates to CASSPGTGTGGDYGYTF. The rearrangement uses TRBV18 and TRBJ1-2; 9 nucleotides agree with TRBD1. From germline, CDR1 is KGHSH and CDR2 LQKENI. Trimming at V came to 3 bases and at J to 3 bases, leaving 11 bases not matched to a gene. This CDR3 region has 17 residues.

The rearrangement joins TRBV7-9 to TRBJ2-1; the D gene is possibly TRBD2 (5 bases). The CDR3 extends over 13 amino acids. Per the germline V gene, CDR1 is SEHNR and CDR2 is FQNEAQ (reference sequence). Deletions cut 0 bases from V and 9 bases from J, with 9 bases between. The DNA of the CDR3 is TGTGCCAGCAGCTTAGCGTCGGGGAGTGAGCAGTTCTTC. It yields the protein CASSLASGSEQFF.

This chain joins TRBV28 and TRBJ2-1; possibly TRBD2 for D (5 bases). V lost 7 bases to trimming and J lost 3 bases, with 10 bases between them. Germline loops: CDR1 MDHEN, CDR2 SYDVKM. This CDR3 comprises 13 residues. The CDR3 DNA sequence: TGTGCCAGCACCCTCCGGGACTACAATGAGCAGTTCTTC. The encoded protein is CASTLRDYNEQFF.

This clone was found a few times. The same CDR3 can be traced to other DNA sequences in this sample. J is TRBJ1-2 and V is TRBV18; 9 positions match TRBD1. V lost 1 base to trimming and J lost 6 bases; unmatched junction nucleotides: 0. The CDR3 extends over 13 amino acids. Germline V lookup: CDR1 KGHSH, CDR2 LQKENI. CDR3 loop: CASSPRTGDGYTF. The CDR3 DNA is TGTGCCAGCTCACCACGGACAGGGGATGGCTACACCTTC.

The chain recombines TRBV30 with TRBJ1-1; weak D call: TRBD1 (5 bases). There are 14 residues in the CDR3. Trimming removed 2 bases from V and 4 bases from J, with 14 bases in between. Germline V gives CDR1 GTSNPN, CDR2 SVGIG (reference sequence). CDR3 DNA: TGTGCCTGGAGTCCTCAGGGATGGGGCACTGAAGCTTTCTTT. It codes for CAWSPQGWGTEAFF.

The V and J genes are TRBV2 and TRBJ2-5; tentative D call: TRBD1 (5 bases). The V end lost 4 bases, the J end lost 5 bases, and 11 bases lay between the germline ends. Looked up from germline, CDR1 is SNHLY and CDR2 is FYNNEI. CDR3 length: 13 amino acids. The chain's CDR3 is CASSGPGRETQYF. The CDR3 DNA reads as TGTGCCAGCAGTGGCCCAGGGCGGGAGACCCAGTACTTC.

The table lists this clone with a few counts. The chain links TRBV5-1 to TRBJ2-1, with 9 bases that match TRBD2. The CDR3 covers 16 residues. Germline V gives CDR1 SGHRS, CDR2 YFSETQ. V gave up 5 bases and J gave up 6 bases; unmatched junction bases: 12. CDR3 sequence: CASSGDGAGGPNEQFF. The CDR3 nucleotides read TGCGCCAGCAGTGGCGACGGGGCGGGAGGGCCCAATGAGCAGTTCTTC.

The chain links TRBV7-9 to TRBJ1-2, with 7 positions matching TRBD1. V lost 5 bases to trimming and J lost 4 bases; unmatched junction nucleotides: 10. The CDR3 contains 15 residues. CDR1 is SEHNR, CDR2 FQNEAQ, per germline (reference sequence). The DNA of the CDR3 is TGTGCCAGCAGCAGAGGGACAGCTACACTCTATGGCTACACCTTC. Encoded protein: CASSRGTATLYGYTF.

This clone has more than one count but fewer than ten. This CDR3 is CASTRTGGETQYF. CDR3 nucleotide sequence: TGTGCCAGCACCCGGACGGGGGGAGAGACCCAGTACTTC. The rearrangement joins TRBV7-2 to TRBJ2-5, with TRBD2 identical over 7 bases. The junction had 6 bases not matched to a gene; V was cut back by 7 bases and J by 4 bases. The germline gives CDR1 SGHTA, CDR2 FQGNSA. The length of the CDR3 is 13 residues.